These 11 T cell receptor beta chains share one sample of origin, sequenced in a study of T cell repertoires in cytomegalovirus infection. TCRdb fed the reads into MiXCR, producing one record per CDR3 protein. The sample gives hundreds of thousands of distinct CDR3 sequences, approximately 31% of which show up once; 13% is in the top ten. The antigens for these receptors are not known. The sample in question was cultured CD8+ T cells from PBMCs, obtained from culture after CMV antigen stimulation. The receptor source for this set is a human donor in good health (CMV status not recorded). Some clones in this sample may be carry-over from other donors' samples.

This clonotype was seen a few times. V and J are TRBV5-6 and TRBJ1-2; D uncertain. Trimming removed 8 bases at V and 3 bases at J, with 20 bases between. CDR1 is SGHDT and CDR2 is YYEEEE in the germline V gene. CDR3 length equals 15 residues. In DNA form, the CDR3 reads TGTGCCAGTAGACTCCGGGCCACGAGGGACTATGGCTACACCTTC. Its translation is CASRLRATRDYGYTF.

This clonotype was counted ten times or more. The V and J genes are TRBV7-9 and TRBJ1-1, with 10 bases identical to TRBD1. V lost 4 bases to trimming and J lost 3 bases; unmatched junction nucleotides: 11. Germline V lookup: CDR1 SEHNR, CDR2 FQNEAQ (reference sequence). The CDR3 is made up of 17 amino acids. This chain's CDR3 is CASSSDRGRFFDTEAFF. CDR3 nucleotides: TGTGCCAGCAGCTCCGACAGGGGGCGATTTTTCGACACTGAAGCTTTCTTT.

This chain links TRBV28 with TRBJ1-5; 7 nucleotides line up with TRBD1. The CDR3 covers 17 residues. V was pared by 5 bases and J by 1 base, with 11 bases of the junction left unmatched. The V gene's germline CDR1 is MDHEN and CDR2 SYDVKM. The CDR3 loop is CASSPLPTGKSNQPQHF. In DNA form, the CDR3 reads TGTGCCAGCAGTCCATTACCGACAGGGAAAAGCAATCAGCCCCAGCATTTT.

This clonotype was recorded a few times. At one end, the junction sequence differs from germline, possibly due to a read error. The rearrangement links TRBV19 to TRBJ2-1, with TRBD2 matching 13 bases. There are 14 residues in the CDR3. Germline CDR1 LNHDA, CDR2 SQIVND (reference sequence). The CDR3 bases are TGTGCCAGTAGTCCCCGGACTAGCGGGGGACGGGGGCTCTTC. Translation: CASSPRTSGGRGLF.

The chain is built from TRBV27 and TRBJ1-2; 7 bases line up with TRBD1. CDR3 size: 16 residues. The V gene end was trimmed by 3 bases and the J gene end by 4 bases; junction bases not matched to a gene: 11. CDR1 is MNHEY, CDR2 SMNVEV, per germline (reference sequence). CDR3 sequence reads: CASSFNLAGTVYGYTF. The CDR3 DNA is TGTGCCAGCAGTTTTAATCTGGCCGGGACAGTCTATGGCTACACCTTC.

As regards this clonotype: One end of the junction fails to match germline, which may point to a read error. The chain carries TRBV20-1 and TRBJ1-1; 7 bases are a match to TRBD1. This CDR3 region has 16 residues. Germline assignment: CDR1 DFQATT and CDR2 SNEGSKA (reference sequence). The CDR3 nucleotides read TGTAGTGCCCCCTTCAGGGGGGGTCCAGCCAGTTTTGAAGCTTTCTTT. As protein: CSAPFRGGPASFEAFF.

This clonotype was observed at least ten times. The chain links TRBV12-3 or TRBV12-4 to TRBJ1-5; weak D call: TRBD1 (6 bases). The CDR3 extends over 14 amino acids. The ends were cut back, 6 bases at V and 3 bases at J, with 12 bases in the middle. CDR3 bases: TGTGCCAGCAGCTTAACAGGGTCCAATCAGCCCCAGCATTTT. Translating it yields CASSLTGSNQPQHF.

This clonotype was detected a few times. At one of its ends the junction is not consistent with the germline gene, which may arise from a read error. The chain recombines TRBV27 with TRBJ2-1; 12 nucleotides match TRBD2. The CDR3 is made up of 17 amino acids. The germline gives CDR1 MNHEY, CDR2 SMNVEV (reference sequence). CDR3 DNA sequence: TGTGCTAGCAGTTCGTCTAGCGGGGGGGCTGCCTACAATGAGCAGTTCTTC. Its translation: CASSSSSGGAAYNEQFF.

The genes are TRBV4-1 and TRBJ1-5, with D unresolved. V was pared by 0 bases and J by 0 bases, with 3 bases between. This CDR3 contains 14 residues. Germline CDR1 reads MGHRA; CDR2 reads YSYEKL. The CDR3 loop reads CASSQENSNQPQHF. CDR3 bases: TGCGCCAGCAGCCAAGAAAATAGCAATCAGCCCCAGCATTTT.

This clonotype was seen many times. The chain's CDR3 is CASRHRGRNPDTQYF. CDR3 in DNA: TGTGCCAGCAGGCACAGGGGGCGCAACCCAGATACGCAGTATTTT. The rearrangement links TRBV12-3 or TRBV12-4 to TRBJ2-3; 9 nucleotides line up with TRBD1. The CDR3 spans 15 residues. The trim removed 6 bases at V and 4 bases at J, leaving 8 bases unmatched.

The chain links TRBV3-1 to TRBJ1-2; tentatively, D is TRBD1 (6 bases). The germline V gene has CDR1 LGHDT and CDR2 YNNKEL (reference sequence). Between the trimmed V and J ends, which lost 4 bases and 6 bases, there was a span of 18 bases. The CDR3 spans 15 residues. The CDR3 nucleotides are TGTGCCAGCAGCCCCCTCGGGCTCCCAGGGGATGGCTACACCTTC. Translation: CASSPLGLPGDGYTF.